The 32 T cell receptor beta chains in this list originate from one sample, sequenced in a study of T-cell reconstitution after alpha-beta-depleted transplantation in children. The authors prepared the TCRbeta library with unique molecular identifiers. MiXCR was run by TCRdb on the PCR reads, yielding one entry per CDR3 protein. This table has around 580,000 distinct CDR3 sequences, roughly 23% appearing once. The specimen comprised PBMCs, mostly from graft donor cells, sampled 360 days after TCRalphabeta/CD19-depleted stem cell transplant. The receptors were sampled from a boy less than two years old who had a stem cell transplant for acute myeloid leukemia, so the T cells may come from the graft donor.

The gene calls are TRBV10-3 and TRBJ1-1; TRBD1 is a possible D gene (6 bases). The germline V and J ends were trimmed by 4 bases and 0 bases, with 9 bases remaining between them. In germline, CDR1 is ENHRY, CDR2 SYGVKD. This CDR3 has 14 amino acids. The CDR3 sequence is CAISGTVLNTEAFF. As DNA, the CDR3 is TGTGCCATCAGTGGGACAGTGCTGAACACTGAAGCTTTCTTT.

The chain employs TRBV9 and TRBJ2-5; 8 nucleotides align to TRBD2. The germline CDR1 and CDR2 sequences are SGDLS and YYNGEE. There are 15 residues in the CDR3. The J segment lost 5 bases and the V segment lost 2 bases, leaving 8 bases of the junction unmatched. The DNA of the CDR3 is TGTGCCAGCAGCGTGGACGGGGGGGCCAGGGAGACCCAGTACTTC. As protein: CASSVDGGARETQYF.

This clonotype was counted ten times or more. Germline and junction disagree at one end, which may indicate a read error. This sequence joins TRBV20-1 and TRBJ2-1; 9 bases agree with TRBD1. The CDR3 sequence is 11 residues long. Germline V gene sequence: CDR1 DFQATT, CDR2 SNEGSKA (reference sequence). This chain's CDR3 is CSASGTGFRIF. The CDR3 nucleotides read TGCAGTGCTAGCGGGACAGGGTTCAGGATCTTC.

As for this clonotype: An end of the junction does not agree with germline; a read error may underlie this. The rearrangement joins TRBV6-4 to TRBJ2-1; the D is unclear. Germline V gene data show CDR1 as MRHNA and CDR2 as SNTAGT. The CDR3 spans 19 residues. For the CDR3, the DNA is TGTGCCTGCAGTCCCCCCATTCGGCAGGCCAGCACCTCCTACAATGAGCAGTTCTTC. Its protein is CACSPPIRQASTSYNEQFF.

The chain combines TRBV6-1 with TRBJ1-5; 8 positions match TRBD1. The CDR3 is 15 residues long. V shed 6 bases and J 6 bases; nucleotides not matched to a gene: 10. CDR1 MNHNS and CDR2 SASEGT come from the germline V gene. The CDR3 loop is CASSPTQGASQPQHF. The CDR3, as DNA: TGTGCCAGCAGCCCTACTCAGGGGGCTAGTCAGCCCCAGCATTTT.

In its sample, this clonotype was seen a few times. The chain is built from TRBV20-1 and TRBJ2-3; 9 bases align to TRBD2. CDR1 and CDR2 from the germline V gene are DFQATT and SNEGSKA (reference sequence). The CDR3 sequence is 18 residues long. Trimming took 5 bases from V and 2 from J; bases not matched to a gene: 17. CDR3 sequence reads: CSAQSRRLAGPITDTQYF. CDR3 bases: TGCAGTGCTCAGTCCCGTCGGCTAGCGGGGCCCATCACAGATACGCAGTATTTT.

A few counts support this clonotype. This chain connects TRBV20-1 to TRBJ2-5, with TRBD1 matching over 9 bases. V was pared by 6 bases and J by 2 bases, with 13 bases of the junction left unmatched. The CDR3 extends over 16 amino acids. Germline V gene lookup returns CDR1 DFQATT and CDR2 SNEGSKA (reference sequence). This CDR3 is CSATLGGTGFQETQYF. The CDR3 region has the DNA TGCAGTGCCACACTAGGGGGGACAGGGTTTCAAGAGACCCAGTACTTC.

In this sample, this clonotype turned up a few times. The chain uses TRBV27 and TRBJ2-3, with a tentative D call TRBD1 (6 bases). Looked up from germline, CDR1 is MNHEY and CDR2 is SMNVEV (reference sequence). V was trimmed by 4 bases and J by 0 bases, leaving 11 bases between them. The CDR3 covers 15 residues. The chain's CDR3 is CASSSGHTSTDTQYF. The CDR3 DNA reads as TGTGCCAGCAGTTCGGGACACACTAGCACAGATACGCAGTATTTT.

The V and J genes are TRBV7-6 and TRBJ2-3; no reliable D call. Trimming shortened V by 7 bases and J by 11 bases, and 16 bases separated the two germline ends. The CDR3 covers 12 residues. Germline lookup yields CDR1 SGHVS and CDR2 FNYEAQ. CDR3 loop: CASTNAAIGQYF. Here the CDR3 DNA reads TGTGCCAGCACCAACGCGGCAATTGGGCAGTATTTT.

This clonotype was counted only a few times. The V call is TRBV12-3 or TRBV12-4, the J call TRBJ2-4; no reliable D call. The V gene lost 3 bases and the J gene lost 4 bases, with 7 bases spanning the gap. The CDR3 covers 13 residues. The CDR3 DNA sequence: TGTGCCAGCAGTTTTTACCCGAAAAACATTCAGTACTTC. It encodes CASSFYPKNIQYF.

The rearrangement links TRBV29-1 to TRBJ1-1; unclear D gene. Trimming pared 5 bases from V and 5 bases from J, leaving 15 bases between. The CDR3 length is 13 residues. Germline assignment: CDR1 SQVTM and CDR2 ANQGSEA. The chain's CDR3 is CSVLGRLETEAFF. The CDR3 nucleotides read TGCAGCGTTCTGGGGAGGCTGGAGACTGAAGCTTTCTTT.

This rearrangement joins TRBV18 to TRBJ2-5; possibly TRBD1 for D (5 bases). The CDR3 contains 14 residues. The V and J ends lost 2 bases and 5 bases respectively, with 12 bases between them. The germline gives CDR1 KGHSH, CDR2 LQKENI. CDR3 loop: CASSPGTRAETQYF. The CDR3 DNA sequence: TGTGCCAGCTCACCAGGCACCAGGGCGGAGACCCAGTACTTC.

This clonotype has a count of ten or more. The chain combines TRBV12-3 or TRBV12-4 with TRBJ2-3; D is perhaps TRBD1 or TRBD2 (6 bases each). This CDR3 is built from 18 residues. V was shortened by 4 bases and J by 2 bases, with 22 bases between the two germline ends. CDR3 region: CASSSSSEGDSDTDTQYF. DNA for the CDR3: TGTGCCAGCAGTTCTTCTTCGGAGGGGGACTCCGACACAGATACGCAGTATTTT.

The CDR3 sequence: CASSYSRLAGGPSEQFF. In DNA, the CDR3 is TGTGCCAGCAGTTACTCTCGACTAGCGGGGGGTCCCAGCGAGCAGTTCTTC. The rearrangement links TRBV6-5 to TRBJ2-1; 13 bases fit TRBD2. CDR1 is MNHEY, CDR2 SVGAGI, per germline. This CDR3 region has 17 residues. V shed 0 bases and J 10 bases; nucleotides not matched to a gene: 9.

Many counts were recorded for this clonotype. The V call is TRBV10-3, the J call TRBJ2-7, with D possibly matching TRBD2 (5 bases). The CDR3 runs to 13 residues. Germline-derived CDR1 and CDR2 are ENHRY and SYGVKD. The V end lost 4 bases, the J end lost 3 bases, and 10 bases lay between the germline ends. CDR3 sequence reads: CAISGLAGYEQYF. The CDR3 DNA reads as TGTGCCATCAGTGGGCTAGCCGGCTACGAGCAGTACTTC.

V gene TRBV6-1 combines with J gene TRBJ2-1, with a tentative D call TRBD2 (5 bases). CDR3 length: 18 residues. V lost 0 bases and J 12 bases, leaving 27 bases between the germline ends. Germline lookup yields CDR1 MNHNS and CDR2 SASEGT. The CDR3 bases are TGTGCCAGCAGTGAAGCGAGGGTTGGTCTTGACCCGTGGAAAGCGCAGTTCTTC. It codes for CASSEARVGLDPWKAQFF.

The J gene is TRBJ1-3, the V gene TRBV12-3 or TRBV12-4; D unclear. V was trimmed by 3 bases and J by 2 bases, leaving 8 bases between them. CDR3 length: 14 amino acids. CDR3 sequence reads: CASSLPYAGNTIYF. The DNA of the CDR3 is TGTGCCAGCAGTTTGCCGTATGCTGGAAACACCATATATTTT.

This sequence joins TRBV20-1 and TRBJ2-2, with 7 bases that match TRBD2. Trimming took 4 bases from V and 4 from J; bases not matched to a gene: 15. Germline assignment: CDR1 DFQATT and CDR2 SNEGSKA (reference sequence). CDR3 size: 17 residues. CDR3 nucleotide sequence: TGCAGTGCTAAGCCCATGTCCGGGACTACAACCACCGGGGAGCTGTTTTTT. Amino acids: CSAKPMSGTTTTGELFF.

This clonotype was counted only a few times. The rearrangement joins TRBV29-1 to TRBJ2-2, with a possible D match to TRBD2 (5 bases). The CDR3 loop spans 13 amino acids. Trimming took 4 bases from V and 0 from J, leaving 6 bases between them. Germline loops: CDR1 SQVTM, CDR2 ANQGSEA. In DNA, the CDR3 is TGCAGCGTTGGGACTGCGAACACCGGGGAGCTGTTTTTT. Protein sequence: CSVGTANTGELFF.

This clonotype was seen more than once but under ten times. This chain links TRBV20-1 with TRBJ1-4; a weak D match, TRBD1 (6 bases). This CDR3 has 13 residues. The V end lost 3 bases, the J end lost 4 bases, and 9 bases lay between the germline ends. The germline V gene encodes CDR1 DFQATT and CDR2 SNEGSKA (reference sequence). The CDR3: CSARKGGNEKLFF. For the CDR3, the DNA is TGCAGTGCTAGGAAAGGGGGTAATGAAAAACTGTTTTTT.

The chain has TRBV25-1 and TRBJ1-2, with D tentatively TRBD1 (6 bases). V was cut by 1 base and J by 3 bases, with 12 bases left in between. CDR1 and CDR2 from the germline V gene are MGHDK and SYGVNS. The CDR3 loop spans 15 amino acids. In DNA, the CDR3 is TGTGCCAGCAGTGAATCAGGGGCCCTGCACTATGGCTACACCTTC. Translating it yields CASSESGALHYGYTF.

The chain uses TRBV5-1 and TRBJ2-2; possible D gene TRBD2, 7 bases. The CDR3 is 16 amino acids. CDR1 is SGHRS, CDR2 YFSETQ, per germline. Trimming took 6 bases from V and 4 from J, leaving 19 bases between them. CDR3 in amino acids: CASTTAGGLGTGELFF. CDR3 bases: TGCGCCAGCACCACAGCCGGGGGGCTAGGCACCGGGGAGCTGTTTTTT.

The J gene is TRBJ2-7, the V gene TRBV12-3 or TRBV12-4; unclear D gene. The V gene lost 3 bases and the J gene lost 1 base, with 7 bases spanning the gap. This CDR3 region has 13 residues. CDR3 region: CASSFDWSYEQYF. For the CDR3, the DNA is TGTGCCAGCAGTTTTGACTGGTCCTACGAGCAGTACTTC.

This clonotype was seen a handful of times. The chain carries TRBV11-3 and TRBJ2-2; TRBD1 aligns across 8 bases. Per the germline V gene, CDR1 is SGHNT and CDR2 is YENEEA. J gave up 6 bases and V 3 bases, and 6 bases lay outside the gene matches. This CDR3 has 15 residues. CDR3 sequence: CASSLAMTGAGELFF. The CDR3 DNA reads TGTGCCAGCAGCTTGGCTATGACAGGGGCCGGGGAGCTGTTTTTT.

The chain has TRBV20-1 and TRBJ2-1; 10 nucleotides align to TRBD1. Trimming took 0 bases from V and 5 from J; bases not matched to a gene: 10. This CDR3 is built from 17 residues. Germline assignment: CDR1 DFQATT and CDR2 SNEGSKA (reference sequence). Here the CDR3 reads CSARDDRGRGLNNEQFF. The CDR3 DNA sequence: TGCAGTGCTAGAGACGACAGGGGGCGAGGATTGAACAATGAGCAGTTCTTC.

This chain joins TRBV12-3 or TRBV12-4 and TRBJ2-5, with D perhaps matching TRBD2 (7 bases). This CDR3 has 16 residues. Trimming took off 6 bases at V and 1 base at J, with 18 bases between the two ends. CDR3 nucleotides: TGTGCCAGCAGCCTTCCCCGGGGGGCCCTCCAAGAGACCCAGTACTTC. Translating gives CASSLPRGALQETQYF.

This clonotype has at least ten counts. This chain links TRBV12-3 or TRBV12-4 with TRBJ1-5, with 9 bases fitting TRBD1. There are 14 residues in the CDR3. The V and J ends lost 5 bases and 6 bases, in that order; junction bases with no gene match: 5. The DNA for the CDR3 is TGTGCCAGCAGTGGGGACAGGGCTCCTCAGCCCCAGCATTTT. It is translated as CASSGDRAPQPQHF.

The V gene is TRBV20-1, the J gene TRBJ2-3; D unresolved. CDR1 is DFQATT and CDR2 is SNEGSKA in the germline V gene (reference sequence). This CDR3 spans 15 amino acids. The DNA of the CDR3 is TGCTTCGGCGCTTTTCCAATCGGCGGCACAGATACGCAGTATTTT. This encodes CFGAFPIGGTDTQYF.

V usage is TRBV10-3 and J usage is TRBJ2-6; TRBD1 is a possible D gene (5 bases). V was clipped by 3 bases and J by 0 bases, with 12 bases between them. In germline, CDR1 is ENHRY, CDR2 SYGVKD. The CDR3 covers 17 residues. The CDR3 sequence is CAISDNQGYSGANVLTF. CDR3 sequence (DNA): TGTGCCATCAGTGACAATCAGGGTTACTCTGGGGCCAACGTCCTGACTTTC.

With regard to this clonotype: Germline is not matched at one junction end, which may reflect a read error. The V gene is TRBV7-9, the J gene TRBJ2-7; either TRBD1 or TRBD2 may supply D (5 bases each). This CDR3 has 15 amino acids. Germline assignment: CDR1 SEHNR and CDR2 FQNEAQ (reference sequence). CDR3 DNA sequence: TGTGCCAGCAGCCTAGCCGGGGCGTTCTCCTACGAGCAGTACTTC. It translates to CASSLAGAFSYEQYF.

This clonotype was recorded at least ten times. The rearrangement links TRBV5-1 to TRBJ2-1, with TRBD1 matching 12 bases. The J segment lost 10 bases and the V segment lost 8 bases, leaving 10 bases of the junction unmatched. Germline V gene data show CDR1 as SGHRS and CDR2 as YFSETQ. The CDR3 is 14 residues long. This CDR3 is CARPPGQGAREQFF. In nucleotides, the CDR3 is TGCGCCAGACCGCCGGGACAGGGGGCCCGAGAGCAGTTCTTC.

The chain has TRBV20-1 and TRBJ2-2; the match to TRBD2 covers 9 bases. This CDR3 is built from 15 residues. With V trimmed by 5 bases and J by 4 bases, 8 bases remained unmatched. Germline V gene sequence: CDR1 DFQATT, CDR2 SNEGSKA (reference sequence). In nucleotides, the CDR3 is TGCAGTGCTCCGCTAAGCGGGGGGACCACCGGGGAGCTGTTTTTT. Protein product: CSAPLSGGTTGELFF.